Listed below are T cell receptor beta chains from one sample, sequenced in a study of blood T cell repertoires in COVID-19. Profiling relied on immunoSEQ multiplex PCR, and the TCRdb table lists in-frame clones only, not all of them. The sample yields just under 250,000 clones, around 89% seen once. Sequenced input: PBMCs or T cells enriched from blood (not recorded which). The receptor source for this set is a woman in her 30s who had recovered from COVID-19. CDR3s include the opening cysteine and the closing phenylalanine or tryptophan. The D gene is left open where the match is weak. Rows may omit the clone size; those that give it use once, few, many or a size class.

>TRBV19|TRBJ1-1|TRBD1|-
TGTGCCAGTAGTTTCAGGACAGGGGTGAACACTGAAGCTTTCTTT
CASSFRTGVNTEAFF
>TRBV4-3|TRBJ1-1|-|-
TGCGCCAGCAGCCAAGTAACACAGGGAATCTTGGGGACTGAAGCTTTCTTT
CASSQVTQGILGTEAFF
>TRBV7-3|TRBJ2-3|-|-
TGTGCCAGCAGCTCCCTAGCGACCACAGATACGCAGTATTTT
CASSSLATTDTQYF
>TRBV5-5|TRBJ2-1|TRBD2|-
TGTGCCAGCAGCTTTAACGCGGGAGGGCCAGAACATGAGCAGTTCTTC
CASSFNAGGPEHEQFF
>TRBV28|TRBJ1-2|TRBD1|once
TGTGCCAGCAAGACAGGGACGAGTGGCTACACCTTC
CASKTGTSGYTF
>TRBV19|TRBJ2-1|-|-
TGTGCCAGTACCCTAAGGGGACTTTTGCTCTCCTACAATGAGCAGTTCTTC
CASTLRGLLLSYNEQFF
>TRBV18|TRBJ1-1|-|-
TGTGCCAGCCTACCGGATTGGGGGCGCGTGAACACTGAAGCTTTCTTT
CASLPDWGRVNTEAFF
>TRBV7-3|TRBJ1-1|-|-
TGTGCCAGCAGCTTAGGGGACACCAGGCGCACTGAAGCTTTCTTT
CASSLGDTRRTEAFF
>TRBV19|TRBJ1-5|TRBD1|-
TGTGCCAGTAGTCCGGGACAGACCAATCAGCCCCAGCATTTT
CASSPGQTNQPQHF
>TRBV9|TRBJ2-2|-|-
TGTGCCAGCAGCGCGAGTAAGTTCCGCGCGAACACCGGGGAGCTGTTTTTT
CASSASKFRANTGELFF
>TRBV19|TRBJ2-3|TRBD1|-
TGTGCCAGTAGCGAGGGACAGGGGGCATCGGATACGCAGTATTTT
CASSEGQGASDTQYF
>TRBV9|TRBJ1-3|-|-
TGTGCCAGCAGCGTAGGGCAAGCACTGGGGCTCGGAAACACCATATATTTT
CASSVGQALGLGNTIYF
>TRBV18|TRBJ1-2|TRBD1|-
TGTGCCAGCTCACTCGCCGGACAGGTAACATCAGGCTACACCTTC
CASSLAGQVTSGYTF
>TRBV27|TRBJ1-2|-|-
TGTGCCAGCAGTTTATTCTGGGGAGGGAGGAATGGCTACACCTTC
CASSLFWGGRNGYTF
>TRBV27|TRBJ2-7|-|-
TGTGCCAGCAGTTTCCTTACAGGGAACGAGCAGTACTTC
CASSFLTGNEQYF
>TRBV2|TRBJ1-4|-|-
TGTGCCAGCAGAGTGGCCCAGTGGGAAAAACTGTTTTTT
CASRVAQWEKLFF
>TRBV11-3|TRBJ2-1|TRBD2|-
TGTGCCAGCAGCCTCCTTTCCGGGACTAGCGGCTACAATGAGCAGTTCTTC
CASSLLSGTSGYNEQFF
>TRBV20-1|TRBJ2-3|-|-
TGCAGTGCTAGGGGGGGAGATACGCAGTATTTT
CSARGGDTQYF
>TRBV18|TRBJ2-2|TRBD2|-
TGTGCCAGCTCACCCGGTATAGCGGGAGTTTTCAACACCGGGGAGCTGTTTTTT
CASSPGIAGVFNTGELFF
>TRBV10-1|TRBJ2-3|TRBD2|-
TGCGCCAGCAGTGAGAGTGCTAGCGGGAGTTTTACAGATACGCAGTATTTT
CASSESASGSFTDTQYF
>TRBV28|TRBJ1-1|-|-
TGTGCCAGCACCCGGACTTATGAAGCTTTCTTT
CASTRTYEAFF
>TRBV13|TRBJ1-2|-|-
TGTGCCAGCAGCTCCCAGGGCGGGGATTGGTTTGGTGGCTACACCTTC
CASSSQGGDWFGGYTF
>TRBV4-1|TRBJ1-5|-|-
TGCGCCAGCAGCCAAGATGGGGGGTTCGGCAATCAGCCCCAGCATTTT
CASSQDGGFGNQPQHF
>TRBV25-1|TRBJ1-2|-|-
TGTGCCAGCAGTGTCGGGGGCTATGGCTACACCTTC
CASSVGGYGYTF
>TRBV28|TRBJ1-1|-|-
TGTGCCAGCAACAATAGGGGGATTAGTGAAGCTTTCTTT
CASNNRGISEAFF
>TRBV3-1/TRBV3-2|TRBJ2-7|-|-
TGTGCCAGCAGCCAAGAATCACCCCTAGCGGAGCAGTACTTC
CASSQESPLAEQYF
>TRBV19|TRBJ2-2|TRBD1|-
TGTGCCAGTAGTAACACAGGGGACACCGGGGAGCTGTTTTTT
CASSNTGDTGELFF
>TRBV5-5|TRBJ2-7|-|-
TGTGCCAGCAGCTTGGAGGGGACTCTAATTACCTACGAGCAGTACTTC
CASSLEGTLITYEQYF
>TRBV28|TRBJ2-1|TRBD1|-
TGTGCCAGCAGTTTCGTGGGACAGGGGACCAATGAGCAGTTCTTC
CASSFVGQGTNEQFF
>TRBV30|TRBJ1-2|-|-
TGTGCCTGGCGTCGACGGGGGGCCCCCCGAGGCGATGGCTACACCTTC
CAWRRRGAPRGDGYTF
>TRBV4-3|TRBJ1-1|-|-
TGCGCCAGCAGCCAAGAAGGGCAGGGGTCGAACACTGAAGCTTTCTTT
CASSQEGQGSNTEAFF
>TRBV11-2|TRBJ2-5|TRBD2|-
TGTGCCAGCAGCTTGAGGTTCGCTAGCGGGAGGGCAGAGACCCAGTACTTC
CASSLRFASGRAETQYF
>TRBV28|TRBJ2-1|TRBD2|-
TGTGCCAGCAGTTTCGGCGGGAGATCGACGGCGGGGAATGAGCAGTTCTTC
CASSFGGRSTAGNEQFF
>TRBV3-1/TRBV3-2|TRBJ2-7|TRBD2|once
TGTGCCAGCACCCAAGCGTCCGCGGGAGGGCCGAGAGAGCAGTACTTC
CASTQASAGGPREQYF
>TRBV9|TRBJ2-7|TRBD1|-
TGTGCCAGCAGCCAACAGGGGACAGACGAGCAGTACTTC
CASSQQGTDEQYF
>TRBV7-9|TRBJ2-5|-|-
TGTGCCAGCAGCTTAGTGTCAGGGTGGGTAAGCCAAGAGACCCAGTACTTC
CASSLVSGWVSQETQYF
>TRBV3-1/TRBV3-2|TRBJ1-5|TRBD1|-
TGTGCCAGCAGCCTAGATCACAGGGGATATTGCAATCAGCCCCAGCATTTT
CASSLDHRGYCNQPQHF
>TRBV7-8|TRBJ2-1|TRBD2|-
TGTGCCAGCAGCTTAGCGGGCAGCGGGAGGTCCTTATACAATGAGCAGTTCTTC
CASSLAGSGRSLYNEQFF
>TRBV27|TRBJ1-3|TRBD1|-
TGTGCCAGCAGCCCACAGGGGGCCGTAAACACCATATATTTT
CASSPQGAVNTIYF
>TRBV6-5|TRBJ1-1|-|-
TGTGCCAGCAGTTACAGGAGGTTTGGGTCTGAAGCTTTCTTT
CASSYRRFGSEAFF
>TRBV5-4|TRBJ2-1|-|-
TGTGCCAGCAGCCGAACTTTAGACTCCTACAATGAGCAGTTCTTC
CASSRTLDSYNEQFF
>TRBV7-2|TRBJ2-2|TRBD2|-
TGTGCCAGCAGCCCCAGGGTAGCGGGAGTAGGGAACACCGGGGAGCTGTTTTTT
CASSPRVAGVGNTGELFF
>TRBV3-1/TRBV3-2|TRBJ2-1|-|-
TGTGCCAGCAGCCAAGCCCACTCCCAGGGGAATGAGCAGTTCTTC
CASSQAHSQGNEQFF
>TRBV28|TRBJ1-6|-|-
TGTGCCAGCAGAACCACCCGGGGAGGGGAGGTAAATTCACCCCTCCACTTT
CASRTTRGGEVNSPLHF
>TRBV28|TRBJ1-4|-|-
TGTGCCAGCAGGATCGCAGGGGAACTGTTTTTT
CASRIAGELFF
>TRBV7-9|TRBJ1-2|-|-
TGTGCCAGCAGCTTAGCCAGGGATGCTAACTATGGCTACACCTTC
CASSLARDANYGYTF
>TRBV5-1|TRBJ2-5|-|-
TGCGCCAGCAGCTTGGGGCAGGGGGGTTTCCAAGAGACCCAGTACTTC
CASSLGQGGFQETQYF
>TRBV28|TRBJ1-1|-|-
TGTGCCAGCAGTTCCCCACGGGGGGTTTATATGAACACTGAAGCTTTCTTT
CASSSPRGVYMNTEAFF
>TRBV7-8|TRBJ1-2|-|-
TGTGCCAGCAGCTCCCGACAGAACCTTAACTATGGCTACACCTTC
CASSSRQNLNYGYTF
>TRBV15|TRBJ1-5|TRBD1|-
TGTGCCACCAGGGACCGGACAGGGCTGTACAATCAGCCCCAGCATTTT
CATRDRTGLYNQPQHF
>TRBV7-2|TRBJ2-3|TRBD2|-
TGTGCCAGCAGCTTATTGGGCGGACTAGCGGGAAGGTGGGCAGATACGCAGTATTTT
CASSLLGGLAGRWADTQYF